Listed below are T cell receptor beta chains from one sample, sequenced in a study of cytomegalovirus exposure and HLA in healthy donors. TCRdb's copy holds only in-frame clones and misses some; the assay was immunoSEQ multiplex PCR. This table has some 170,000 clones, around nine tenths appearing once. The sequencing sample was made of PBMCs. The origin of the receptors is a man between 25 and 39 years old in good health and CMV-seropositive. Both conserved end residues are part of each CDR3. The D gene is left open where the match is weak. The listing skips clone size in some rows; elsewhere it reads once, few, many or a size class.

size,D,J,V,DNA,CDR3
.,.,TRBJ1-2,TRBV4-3,TGCGCCAGCAGCGATGGGGGTGTTCGGGGCTACACCTTC,CASSDGGVRGYTF
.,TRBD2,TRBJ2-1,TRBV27,TGTGCCAGCAGTCCAGCAGTTAGCGGGGGGGCCCATGAGCAGTTCTTC,CASSPAVSGGAHEQFF
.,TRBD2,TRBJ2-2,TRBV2,TGTGCCAGCAGCCCCCGCGGGGGGCAGGGGACCGGGGAGCTGTTTTTT,CASSPRGGQGTGELFF
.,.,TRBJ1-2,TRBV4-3,TGCGCCAGCAGCGTACAGGGAGGAGACTATGGCTACACCTTC,CASSVQGGDYGYTF
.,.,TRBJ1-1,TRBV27,TGTGCCACAAGAGGGGGGTATTACACTGAAGCTTTCTTT,CATRGGYYTEAFF
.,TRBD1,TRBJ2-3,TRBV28,TGTGCCAGCTATGACAGGGGGCTCTCAGATACGCAGTATTTT,CASYDRGLSDTQYF
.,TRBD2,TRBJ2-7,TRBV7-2,TGTGCCAGCAGCTCCAGAGGGAGTGGACTAGCGAATTCCTACGAGCAGTACTTC,CASSSRGSGLANSYEQYF
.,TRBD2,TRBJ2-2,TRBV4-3,TGCGCCAGCAGCCAGGGGGGGCTAGCGGGGGCCTACACCGGGGAGCTGTTTTTT,CASSQGGLAGAYTGELFF
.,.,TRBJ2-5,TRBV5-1,TGCGCCAGCAGCCGGGACCCCGACCAAGAGACCCAGTACTTC,CASSRDPDQETQYF
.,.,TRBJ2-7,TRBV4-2,TGTGCCAGCAGCCAAGATGCGACTATGAGGGAGCAGTACTTC,CASSQDATMREQYF
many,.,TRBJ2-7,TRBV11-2,TGTGCCAGCAGCTTTACGACCTCCTACGAGCAGTACTTC,CASSFTTSYEQYF
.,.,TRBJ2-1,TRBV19,TGTGCCAGTAGTATAGATGGGGACACCTACAATGAGCAGTTCTTC,CASSIDGDTYNEQFF
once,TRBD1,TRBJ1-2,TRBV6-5,TGTGCCAGCAGTTACTCTACAGGGGAGGGCTACACCTTC,CASSYSTGEGYTF
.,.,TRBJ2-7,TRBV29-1,TGCAGCGTTGCAGTGTTCGACGAGCAGTACTTC,CSVAVFDEQYF
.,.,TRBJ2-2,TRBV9,TGTGCCAGCAGCGTAGGTACCACCGGGGAGCTGTTTTTT,CASSVGTTGELFF
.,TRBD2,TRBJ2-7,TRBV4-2,TGTGCCAGCAGCCAAGCGGCTAGCGGGAGTTACGAGCAGTACTTC,CASSQAASGSYEQYF
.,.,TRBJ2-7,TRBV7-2,TGTGCCAGCAGCTTAGCAGGGAGGAACTCCTACGAGCAGTACTTC,CASSLAGRNSYEQYF
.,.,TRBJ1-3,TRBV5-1,TGCGCCAGCAGCTTGGTCTCTCAGGGAGCCACTGGAAACACCATATATTTT,CASSLVSQGATGNTIYF
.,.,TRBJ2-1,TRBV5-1,TGCGCCAGCAGCTTGGGACAGCTTTACAATGAGCAGTTCTTC,CASSLGQLYNEQFF
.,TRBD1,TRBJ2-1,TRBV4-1,TGCGCCAGCAGCGGGGGACAGACCTACAATGAGCAGTTCTTC,CASSGGQTYNEQFF
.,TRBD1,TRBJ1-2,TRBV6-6,TGTGCCAGCAGTTTTCCGGGACAGGGGAGGAACTATGGCTACACCTTC,CASSFPGQGRNYGYTF
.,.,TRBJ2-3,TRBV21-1,TGTGCCACCGCCGGGCGTTGCACAGATACGCAGTATTTT,CATAGRCTDTQYF
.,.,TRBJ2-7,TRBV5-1,TGCGCCAGCAGCTTGGAGGCAGGGCTAAAGTGGCACTTC,CASSLEAGLKWHF